The clone carrying this T cell receptor beta chain showed up just a few times. Its cognate antigen is unknown. A far larger clone is one nucleotide away, so this likely arose from a read error. The source of the sample is a study of regulatory T cells in long-lasting Graves disease. Findings of the study overall: Newly diagnosed patients shared about a thousand public clonotypes; persistent patients shared about 2,500. There was favoring of TRBV28, TRBJ1-2 and TRBJ2-5 in persistent disease.

Specified time point: newly diagnosed GD, antithyroid drugs for less than 3 months. There was RNA extracted from PBMCs, and the TCR library was made from it. V dropped 6 bases and J dropped 2; count of bases not matched to a gene: 4. The CDR3 contains 14 residues. Germline V gene sequence: CDR1 LGHDT, CDR2 YNNKEL (reference sequence). Assembly of TCR beta libraries relied on iRepertoire HTBI primers together with Arm-PCR of CDR3 regions. Per the original methods: Samples collectively showed some 60 TRBV and approximately 15 TRBJ segments. TCRdb independently ran MiXCR on the multiplex PCR reads; one entry per CDR3 protein. These V and J calls rely on TCRdb rather than the paper's analysis. The data show 450,000 to 600,000 distinct CDR3 sequences, approximately 12% seen once. These records were also assigned to another study, of T cells in Graves' hyperthyroidism and ophthalmopathy. This second study says: HTBI primers were the set used in a first-round RT-PCR of the TCR CDR3.

The clonotype comes from a man aged 25 to 45 with Graves disease. The source material was peripheral blood mononuclear cells (PBMCs), sampled at new diagnosis, from a patient treated with antithyroid drugs. V gene TRBV3-1 combines with J gene TRBJ2-7; 10 nucleotides align to TRBD1. CDR3 bases: TGTGCCAGCAGAGCCGGGACAGGGGCCTACGAGCAGTACTTC. Its translation: CASRAGTGAYEQYF.